The sequence of this T cell receptor beta chain was determined in a study of T cell responses to AZD1222 COVID-19 vaccine. Whole-study context: Pooled in the analysis were second doses at about 4 or about 12 weeks. Study observations and caveats: Repertoires were collected only later (after the peak T cell response had occurred). Baseline seropositivity occurred in only a handful of AZD1222 recipients. Nearly half of spike-specific TCRs reportedly target variant regions that are unmutated in the B.1.351 and B.1.1.7 variants.

This CDR3 has 13 residues. Germline assignment: CDR1 MNHEY and CDR2 SVGAGI. V was pared by 7 bases and J by 4 bases, with 11 bases between. Points on this clone: Antigen: not known.

Profiling relied on immunoSEQ multiplex PCR, and the TCRdb table lists in-frame clones only, not all of them. This repertoire shows 150,000 to 200,000 clones, about 94% found once; its top ten account for 7% to 9.5%. The chain employs TRBV6-5 and TRBJ2-1; D might be TRBD1 (6 bases). The source is an adult in good health. Source: peripheral blood, taken on day 0 of AZD1222 vaccination. CDR3 loop: CASTQDSYNEQFF. In nucleotides, the CDR3 is TGTGCCAGCACCCAGGACAGTTACAATGAGCAGTTCTTC.